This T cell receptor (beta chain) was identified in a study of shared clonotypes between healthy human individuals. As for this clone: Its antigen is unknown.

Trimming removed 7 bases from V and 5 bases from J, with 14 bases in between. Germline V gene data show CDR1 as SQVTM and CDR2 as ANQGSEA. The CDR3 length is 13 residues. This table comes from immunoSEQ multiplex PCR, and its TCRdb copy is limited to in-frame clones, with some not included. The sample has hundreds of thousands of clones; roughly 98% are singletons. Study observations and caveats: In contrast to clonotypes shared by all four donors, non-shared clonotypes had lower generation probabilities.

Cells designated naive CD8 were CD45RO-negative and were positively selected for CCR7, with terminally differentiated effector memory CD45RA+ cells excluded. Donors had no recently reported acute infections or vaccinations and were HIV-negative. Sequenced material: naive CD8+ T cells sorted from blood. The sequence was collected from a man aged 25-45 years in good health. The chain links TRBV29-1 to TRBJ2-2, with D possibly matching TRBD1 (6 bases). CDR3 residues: CSARTDRTGELFF. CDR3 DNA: TGCAGCGCCCGGACAGATAGAACCGGGGAGCTGTTTTTT.